This passage covers 31 T cell receptor beta chains from one sample sequenced in a study of T cell repertoires in cytomegalovirus infection. MiXCR was run by TCRdb on the reads, yielding one entry per CDR3 protein. This table holds roughly 77,000 distinct CDR3 sequences, 4% found once. The specimen was PBMCs. The receptors here all came from a human donor in good health (CMV status not recorded). Some clones in this sample may be carry-over from other donors' samples.

This clonotype occurred many times. This sequence joins TRBV6-2 or TRBV6-3 and TRBJ2-3; TRBD2 agrees at 13 bases. The germline CDR1 and CDR2 sequences are MNHEY and SVGEGT. The CDR3 has 15 amino acids. Unmatched junction bases numbered 7, after V lost 6 bases and J lost 7 bases. CDR3 sequence: CASSPGLAGVNTQYF. The CDR3 DNA reads as TGTGCCAGCAGCCCAGGACTAGCGGGAGTCAATACGCAGTATTTT.

This clonotype was observed at least ten times. The CDR3 sequence: CASSRSSRQETQYF. The CDR3 DNA reads as TGTGCCAGCAGCCGCTCGTCACGGCAAGAGACCCAGTACTTC. This sequence joins TRBV7-9 and TRBJ2-5; D uncertain. V was shortened by 5 bases and J by 2 bases, with 12 bases between the two germline ends. Germline V gene sequence: CDR1 SEHNR, CDR2 FQNEAQ (reference sequence). This CDR3 contains 14 residues. The variable domain in full, with the rest retrieved from reference TRBV7-9 and TRBJ2-5, is DTGVSQNPRHKITKRGQNVTFRCDPISEHNRLYWYRQTLGQGPEFLTYFQNEAQLEKSRLLSDRFSAERPKGSFSTLEIQRTEQGDSAMYLCASSRSSRQETQYFGPGTRLLVL.

This clonotype has at least ten counts. The rearrangement uses TRBV6-2 or TRBV6-3 and TRBJ1-1; 8 positions agree with TRBD1. The CDR3 length is 14 residues. The germline gives CDR1 MNHEY, CDR2 SVGEGT. V shed 6 bases, J shed 4 bases, and the junction held 7 bases outside the gene matches. CDR3 residues: CASSKTGVGTEAFF. The CDR3 region has the DNA TGTGCCAGCAGCAAGACAGGGGTCGGCACTGAAGCTTTCTTT.

There are many counts of this clonotype. The rearrangement links TRBV12-3 or TRBV12-4 to TRBJ1-1, with D hard to call. Trimming cost V 7 bases and J 0 bases, with 15 bases left between them. The CDR3 sequence is 15 residues long. CDR3 protein: CASTTGLTMNTEAFF. As DNA, the CDR3 is TGTGCCAGCACGACGGGGTTAACCATGAACACTGAAGCTTTCTTT.

This clonotype was counted many times. The V and J genes are TRBV12-3 or TRBV12-4 and TRBJ1-2; D ambiguous. Trimming removed 9 bases from V and 4 bases from J, with 12 bases in between. This CDR3 is 12 amino acids long. This CDR3 reads CASVTSTYGYTF. The CDR3 nucleotides read TGTGCCAGTGTGACTAGCACCTATGGCTACACCTTC.

This clonotype was seen repeatedly, ten times or more. The rearrangement links TRBV7-2 to TRBJ2-6, with D unresolved. The V gene's germline CDR1 is SGHTA and CDR2 FQGNSA. Trimming shortened V by 2 bases and J by 2 bases, and 7 bases separated the two germline ends. This CDR3 contains 15 residues. CDR3 loop: CASSLLAAGANVLTF. CDR3 nucleotides: TGTGCCAGCAGCTTACTGGCGGCTGGGGCCAACGTCCTGACTTTC.

This clonotype was observed at least ten times. The rearrangement joins TRBV7-2 to TRBJ2-3; D is uncertain. The CDR3 is made up of 15 amino acids. The germline V gene encodes CDR1 SGHTA and CDR2 FQGNSA. The V end was cut by 2 bases, the J end by 0 bases, with 9 bases between. CDR3 residues: CASSLSQWSTDTQYF. CDR3 sequence (DNA): TGTGCCAGCAGCTTATCCCAGTGGAGCACAGATACGCAGTATTTT.

This clonotype has at least ten counts. This chain joins TRBV7-2 and TRBJ2-1; TRBD2 aligns across 7 bases. V dropped 0 bases and J dropped 6; count of bases not matched to a gene: 5. Germline CDR1 SGHTA, CDR2 FQGNSA. The CDR3 is 15 residues long. CDR3 in DNA: TGTGCCAGCAGCTTAGCGGGGGGGAACCTCAATGAGCAGTTCTTC. It encodes CASSLAGGNLNEQFF.

In this sample, this clonotype turned up many times. This chain joins TRBV7-2 and TRBJ2-7, with D hard to call. The CDR3 loop spans 13 amino acids. Germline V CDR1 and CDR2: SGHTA, FQGNSA. V lost 0 bases, J lost 4 bases, and 7 bases lay in between. CDR3 DNA: TGTGCCAGCAGCTTAGCAGAAGGGTACGAGCAGTACTTC. This encodes CASSLAEGYEQYF.

This clonotype was recorded at least ten times. The gene calls are TRBV7-8 and TRBJ1-3; D is undetermined. Trimming cost V 1 base and J 0 bases, with 10 bases left between them. Germline CDR1 SGHVS, CDR2 FQNEAQ. The CDR3 runs to 16 residues. CDR3 loop: CASSLDRGTSGNTIYF. DNA for the CDR3: TGTGCCAGCAGCTTAGATCGGGGAACCTCTGGAAACACCATATATTTT.

This clonotype was detected ten times or more. The rearrangement joins TRBV7-2 to TRBJ2-5; D is perhaps TRBD2 (6 bases). The CDR3 sequence is 16 residues long. V was pared by 0 bases and J by 5 bases, with 16 bases between. The germline CDR1 and CDR2 sequences are SGHTA and FQGNSA. CDR3 sequence reads: CASSLARGRGRETQYF. CDR3 DNA sequence: TGTGCCAGCAGCTTAGCCCGGGGACGGGGGAGGGAGACCCAGTACTTC.

The table lists this clonotype with many counts. The V and J genes are TRBV6-2 or TRBV6-3 and TRBJ2-1; 10 bases match TRBD2. Germline CDR1 reads MNHEY; CDR2 reads SVGEGT. With 5 bases clipped from V and 8 bases from J, the junction kept 9 bases outside the gene matches. This CDR3 comprises 15 residues. CDR3 coding DNA: TGTGCCAGCAGTACCACCGGACTAGCGGTTCATGAGCAGTTCTTC. Its translation: CASSTTGLAVHEQFF.

This clonotype was seen repeatedly, ten times or more. Here the CDR3 reads CASSLTRGGRQEKNIQYF. CDR3 nucleotide sequence: TGTGCCAGCAGCTTAACGCGCGGGGGGCGGCAGGAGAAAAACATTCAGTACTTC. This rearrangement joins TRBV7-2 to TRBJ2-4, with 8 bases aligning to TRBD2. Germline lookup yields CDR1 SGHTA and CDR2 FQGNSA. J lost 4 bases, V lost 2 bases, and 13 bases had no gene match. CDR3 length: 18 residues.

This clonotype was observed many times. The rearrangement links TRBV7-2 to TRBJ2-7; D gene unclear. The germline CDR1 and CDR2 sequences are SGHTA and FQGNSA. The ends were cut back, 7 bases at V and 2 bases at J, with 15 bases in the middle. This CDR3 is built from 14 residues. The chain's CDR3 is CASKSTATTYEQYF. The DNA of the CDR3 is TGTGCCAGCAAGAGCACAGCCACTACCTACGAGCAGTACTTC.

This clonotype was seen at least ten times. The chain combines TRBV7-2 with TRBJ2-3, with D tentatively TRBD2 (6 bases). Per the germline V gene, CDR1 is SGHTA and CDR2 is FQGNSA. The CDR3 has 15 residues. With 0 bases removed from V and 2 bases from J, the gap between germline ends came to 9 bases. CDR3 sequence (DNA): TGTGCCAGCAGCTTAGCGAGCGGGTCCACAGATACGCAGTATTTT. This codes for CASSLASGSTDTQYF.

This clonotype was detected ten times or more. The rearrangement uses TRBV7-2 and TRBJ2-5; 8 bases match TRBD2. The CDR3 consists of 13 residues. The germline CDR1 and CDR2 sequences are SGHTA and FQGNSA. The junction had 4 bases not matched to a gene; V was cut back by 6 bases and J by 4 bases. The CDR3 coding sequence is TGTGCCAGCAGTACTCTAGCGGGAGAGACCCAGTACTTC. Translating gives CASSTLAGETQYF. Using reference TRBV7-2 and TRBJ2-5 for the parts outside the CDR3, the full variable domain is GAGVSQSPSNKVTEKGKDVELRCDPISGHTALYWYRQSLGQGLEFLIYFQGNSAPDKSGLPSDRFSAERTGGSVSTLTIQRTQQEDSAVYLCASSTLAGETQYFGPGTRLLVL.

This clonotype has a count of ten or more. The chain is built from TRBV14 and TRBJ2-1; 8 nucleotides align to TRBD2. Germline values: CDR1 SGHDN, CDR2 FVKESK. V lost 2 bases to trimming and J lost 1 base; unmatched junction nucleotides: 1. The CDR3 has 15 residues. CDR3 bases: TGTGCCAGCAGCCAAATAGCGGGATCCTACAATGAGCAGTTCTTC. This codes for CASSQIAGSYNEQFF.

This clonotype was observed at least ten times. This sequence joins TRBV7-2 and TRBJ1-6; D is undetermined. The CDR3 spans 16 residues. The V end lost 1 base, the J end lost 0 bases, and 7 bases lay between the germline ends. Germline V gene lookup returns CDR1 SGHTA and CDR2 FQGNSA. DNA of the CDR3: TGTGCCAGCAGCTTAGTACGGAGCTCCTATAATTCACCCCTCCACTTT. It yields the protein CASSLVRSSYNSPLHF.

This clonotype has a count of ten or more. The gene calls are TRBV7-2 and TRBJ1-6, with TRBD1 as a possible D gene (6 bases). CDR3 length equals 15 residues. V lost 5 bases and J lost 4, with 12 bases in between. Germline CDR1 SGHTA, CDR2 FQGNSA. The CDR3 DNA reads as TGTGCCAGCAGCCCCGACAGGCTATATAATTCACCCCTCCACTTT. Translated, it gives CASSPDRLYNSPLHF.

This clonotype showed up many times. The V and J genes are TRBV7-2 and TRBJ2-3; 13 positions match TRBD2. The CDR3 has 18 residues. Per the germline V gene, CDR1 is SGHTA and CDR2 is FQGNSA. Losses at the gene ends were 5 bases for V and 4 bases for J; bases not matched to a gene: 12. This CDR3 is CASSHQPTSGRKADTQYF. CDR3 sequence (DNA): TGTGCCAGCAGCCATCAACCGACTAGCGGGAGGAAGGCAGATACGCAGTATTTT.

The chain links TRBV29-1 to TRBJ2-7; 9 nucleotides align to TRBD2. Germline V lookup: CDR1 SQVTM, CDR2 ANQGSEA. The CDR3 is 13 residues long. The junction had 4 bases not matched to a gene; V was cut back by 7 bases and J by 0 bases. The CDR3 reads CSARSGSSYEQYF. The CDR3 DNA follows: TGCAGCGCCCGTAGCGGGAGCTCCTACGAGCAGTACTTC.

Many counts were recorded for this clonotype. The V gene is TRBV12-3 or TRBV12-4, the J gene TRBJ2-5; possibly TRBD2 for D (5 bases). With 3 bases removed from V and 4 bases from J, the gap between germline ends came to 6 bases. The CDR3 loop spans 12 amino acids. CDR3 coding DNA: TGTGCCAGCAGTTTGGGGAGAGAGACCCAGTACTTC. It encodes CASSLGRETQYF.

This clonotype was recorded at least ten times. This sequence joins TRBV7-2 and TRBJ1-2; D is unclear. The CDR3 is 14 residues long. CDR1 and CDR2 from the germline V gene are SGHTA and FQGNSA. Trimming removed 5 bases at V and 6 bases at J, with 16 bases between. DNA for the CDR3: TGTGCCAGCAGCCCGAGGTCTCTTCGGAATGGCTACACCTTC. Its translation: CASSPRSLRNGYTF.

This clonotype was counted ten times or more. CDR3 sequence: CASSLVVPSGSNEQFF. As DNA, the CDR3 is TGTGCCAGCAGCCTGGTGGTGCCTAGCGGGAGTAATGAGCAGTTCTTC. The chain combines TRBV7-2 with TRBJ2-1, with 10 nucleotides matching TRBD2. V lost 5 bases to trimming and J lost 7 bases; unmatched junction nucleotides: 11. Looked up from germline, CDR1 is SGHTA and CDR2 is FQGNSA. The CDR3 consists of 16 residues. Full variable domain (remainder filled in from reference TRBV7-2 and TRBJ2-1): GAGVSQSPSNKVTEKGKDVELRCDPISGHTALYWYRQSLGQGLEFLIYFQGNSAPDKSGLPSDRFSAERTGGSVSTLTIQRTQQEDSAVYLCASSLVVPSGSNEQFFGPGTRLTVL.

Ten or more counts support this clonotype. One end of the junction fails to match germline, which may point to a read error. This chain connects TRBV7-8 to TRBJ1-3; D ambiguous. The CDR3 consists of 17 residues. Germline lookup yields CDR1 SGHVS and CDR2 FQNEAQ. The DNA of the CDR3 is TGTGCTAGCAGCCTGTCCCTGGCACCCAGGACGGGAAACACCATATATTTT. This translates into CASSLSLAPRTGNTIYF.

This clonotype was seen many times. The chain combines TRBV20-1 with TRBJ2-3; D uncertain. CDR1 is DFQATT, CDR2 SNEGSKA, per germline (reference sequence). The V gene lost 6 bases and the J gene lost 0 bases, with 10 bases spanning the gap. This CDR3 contains 13 residues. CDR3 protein: CSATFVSTDTQYF. For the CDR3, the DNA is TGCAGTGCCACCTTCGTAAGCACAGATACGCAGTATTTT.

This clonotype was seen many times. The junction does not match germline at one end; this may be a read error. The V call is TRBV7-2, the J call TRBJ2-1, with D perhaps TRBD2 (6 bases). Germline V gene sequence: CDR1 SGHTA, CDR2 FQGNSA. CDR3 length: 13 residues. This CDR3 reads CASSLEVRRGLVF. Here the CDR3 DNA reads TGTGCCAGCAGCTTAGAAGTCCGGAGGGGCTTGGTCTTC.

This clonotype appeared many times. The V and J genes are TRBV2 and TRBJ2-1, with TRBD2 matching over 7 bases. With 7 bases clipped from V and 8 bases from J, the junction kept 11 bases outside the gene matches. CDR3 size: 14 residues. Germline CDR1 reads SNHLY; CDR2 reads FYNNEI. CDR3: CASMDALARHEQFF. For the CDR3, the DNA is TGTGCCAGCATGGACGCACTAGCGAGGCATGAGCAGTTCTTC.

In this sample, this clonotype turned up many times. This chain connects TRBV5-1 to TRBJ1-6; possible D gene TRBD1, 6 bases. Germline V gene lookup returns CDR1 SGHRS and CDR2 YFSETQ. With 5 bases removed from V and 7 bases from J, the gap between germline ends came to 10 bases. This CDR3 comprises 13 residues. Written as DNA, the CDR3 is TGCGCCAGCAGGGGGGCGACGAATTCACCCCTCCACTTT. This codes for CASRGATNSPLHF.

This clonotype was counted many times. The rearrangement joins TRBV6-2 or TRBV6-3 to TRBJ2-1; 7 nucleotides match TRBD2. CDR3 size: 15 residues. CDR1 is MNHEY and CDR2 is SVGEGT in the germline V gene. V gave up 3 bases and J gave up 3 bases; unmatched junction bases: 5. The CDR3 spells CASSYVGGNYNEQFF. The CDR3, as DNA: TGTGCCAGCAGTTATGTCGGGGGGAACTACAATGAGCAGTTCTTC.

The table lists this clonotype with many counts. The chain carries TRBV7-2 and TRBJ1-1, with D maybe TRBD1 (6 bases). The CDR3 runs to 14 residues. CDR1 and CDR2 from the germline V gene are SGHTA and FQGNSA. V was pared by 3 bases and J by 4 bases, with 12 bases between. The DNA of the CDR3 is TGTGCCAGCAGCTTCCAACAGGGAGGCACTGAAGCTTTCTTT. This encodes CASSFQQGGTEAFF.